This T cell receptor (beta chain) derives from a study of post-analysis software for immune sequencing data. Regarding this clonotype: Its antigen is unknown.

The CDR3 length is 14 residues. Germline assignment: CDR1 DFQATT and CDR2 SNEGSKA (reference sequence). The V end was cut by 3 bases, the J end by 1 base, with 13 bases between. Findings of the study overall: Higher frequency in patients than in controls was seen for about five TRBV segments, with TRBV5-6, TRBV5-1 and TRBV20-1 among them. Significantly decreased normalized Chao1 diversity was recorded for multiple sclerosis patients relative to controls.

Unique molecular identifiers were built into the TCR beta cDNA libraries. TCRdb reanalysed the PCR reads using MiXCR and keeps one entry per CDR3 protein. The sample contains 430,000 or so distinct CDR3 sequences, about 39% of which appear only once. The chain employs TRBV20-1 and TRBJ2-7; D is unresolved. This sequence originates from a girl aged 2 to 9 with multiple sclerosis. Sequencing input: blood. The CDR3 DNA sequence: TGCAGTGCTAGTATTCCGACCGATTCCTACGAGCAGTACTTC. It is translated as CSASIPTDSYEQYF.